These 21 T cell receptor beta chains share one sample of origin, sequenced in a study of PD-1 blockade in classical Hodgkin lymphoma. Every patient experienced relapse after autologous stem cell transplantation, and brentuximab vedotin exposure varied. Method: immunoSEQ multiplex PCR; TCRdb's copy keeps in-frame clones and lacks some. The table includes fewer than 50,000 clones, 88% detected once. This specimen was peripheral blood mononuclear cells (PBMCs), taken at baseline. The receptors stem from a human donor with classical Hodgkin lymphoma.

The chain employs TRBV13 and TRBJ1-2; D may be TRBD1 (5 bases). The CDR3 length is 15 residues. Trimming shortened V by 8 bases and J by 2 bases, and 18 bases separated the two germline ends. Germline CDR1 reads PRHDT; CDR2 reads FYEKMQ (reference sequence). The CDR3 coding sequence is TGTGCCAGCGGGGGAGGGGAAGACAGAAACTATGGCTACACCTTC. As protein: CASGGGEDRNYGYTF.

The V and J genes are TRBV19 and TRBJ1-1; D not resolved. CDR1 and CDR2 from the germline V gene are LNHDA and SQIVND (reference sequence). V lost 1 base and J 0 bases, leaving 18 bases between the germline ends. CDR3 length: 18 amino acids. CDR3 loop: CASSIGWVYRAMNTEAFF. DNA for the CDR3: TGTGCCAGTAGTATAGGGTGGGTATACCGGGCCATGAACACTGAAGCTTTCTTT.

This chain links TRBV28 with TRBJ2-7, with 7 bases aligning to TRBD1. The J segment lost 5 bases and the V segment lost 3 bases, leaving 7 bases of the junction unmatched. Germline CDR1 reads MDHEN; CDR2 reads SYDVKM. This CDR3 has 14 amino acids. The DNA for the CDR3 is TGTGCCAGCAGTTTGGGTGACAGGGTCCACGAGCAGTACTTC. It translates to CASSLGDRVHEQYF.

The rearrangement uses TRBV6-4 and TRBJ2-1; 13 nucleotides line up with TRBD2. After removal of 10 bases from V and 9 bases from J, the junction contained 9 bases not matched to a gene. This CDR3 region has 14 residues. CDR1 MRHNA and CDR2 SNTAGT come from the germline V gene. The CDR3, as DNA: TGTGCCACCAGCCCGGGACTAGCGGGACTTGAGCAGTTCTTC. Encoded protein: CATSPGLAGLEQFF.

V is TRBV19 and J is TRBJ2-7; TRBD1 might be the D (6 bases). V was pared by 7 bases and J by 6 bases, with 19 bases between. CDR3 size: 14 residues. The germline V gene encodes CDR1 LNHDA and CDR2 SQIVND (reference sequence). CDR3 in DNA: TGTGCCAGTAACCCGGGACACGGAGGTCGCGAGCAGTACTTC. Encoded protein: CASNPGHGGREQYF.

This clone was found once. This chain uses TRBV19 with TRBJ2-7, with TRBD2 as a possible D gene (5 bases). The V and J ends lost 3 bases and 4 bases respectively, with 13 bases between them. CDR1 and CDR2 from the germline V gene are LNHDA and SQIVND (reference sequence). CDR3 length: 14 residues. In DNA, the CDR3 is TGTGCCAGTAGTATGAGGGCCAGCACGTACGAGCAGTACTTC. It translates to CASSMRASTYEQYF.

The chain has TRBV18 and TRBJ2-3; maybe TRBD2 (5 bases). The germline gives CDR1 KGHSH, CDR2 LQKENI. CDR3 size: 16 residues. V was pared by 6 bases and J by 0 bases, with 16 bases between. CDR3 loop: CASSRDPPASTDTQYF. DNA of the CDR3: TGTGCCAGCTCCCGGGATCCCCCCGCGAGCACAGATACGCAGTATTTT.

This clone has just a few counts. The CDR3 DNA is TGTGCCAGCAGTTACTCGGGACAGGGACGGAATTCACCCCTCCACTTT. It encodes CASSYSGQGRNSPLHF. This rearrangement joins TRBV6-6 to TRBJ1-6, with 9 bases aligning to TRBD1. The V and J ends lost 0 bases and 7 bases, in that order; junction bases with no gene match: 4. CDR3 length: 16 amino acids. Germline V CDR1 and CDR2: MNHNY, SVGAGI (reference sequence).

The chain carries TRBV7-2 and TRBJ2-5, with 7 bases that match TRBD2. The CDR3 is made up of 18 amino acids. With V trimmed by 2 bases and J by 7 bases, 19 bases remained unmatched. Germline V gene data show CDR1 as SGHTA and CDR2 as FQGNSA. In DNA form, the CDR3 reads TGTGCCAGCAGCTTAAGAACAACCGGACTAGGGGTAACAGGGACCCAGTACTTC. As protein: CASSLRTTGLGVTGTQYF.

The chain carries TRBV28 and TRBJ2-1, with 9 bases matching TRBD2. J was trimmed by 12 bases and V by 2 bases; bases with no gene match: 8. CDR1 is MDHEN and CDR2 is SYDVKM in the germline V gene. The CDR3 length is 14 residues. This CDR3 is CASSLLSGGSRQFF. For the CDR3, the DNA is TGTGCCAGCAGTTTACTGAGCGGGGGGTCGAGGCAGTTCTTC.

This clone has a single count. The chain recombines TRBV27 with TRBJ1-1; D is ambiguous. Germline CDR1 MNHEY, CDR2 SMNVEV (reference sequence). CDR3 length: 13 residues. V lost 3 bases, J lost 7 bases, and 12 bases lay in between. In nucleotides, the CDR3 is TGTGCCAGCAGTTTTTCCGGTTTTGGTGAAGCTTTCTTT. Protein: CASSFSGFGEAFF.

Here the CDR3 reads CASLPLTLLGNEQFF. CDR3 nucleotide sequence: TGTGCCAGCCTACCTTTGACCTTGTTGGGGAATGAGCAGTTCTTC. V usage is TRBV6-1 and J usage is TRBJ2-1; the D is unclear. V was clipped by 8 bases and J by 7 bases, with 21 bases between them. This CDR3 is 15 amino acids long. Germline CDR1 reads MNHNS; CDR2 reads SASEGT.

The rearrangement uses TRBV2 and TRBJ1-6; 7 nucleotides line up with TRBD1. CDR3 length: 16 residues. CDR1 SNHLY and CDR2 FYNNEI come from the germline V gene. Trimming took 9 bases from V and 4 from J; bases not matched to a gene: 12. CDR3 sequence reads: CARGGTEHLYNSPLHF. In DNA, the CDR3 is TGTGCCAGGGGGGGGACAGAACATCTTTATAATTCACCCCTCCACTTT.

This clone came up once. The V and J genes are TRBV9 and TRBJ2-7; TRBD2 matches at 10 bases. The germline CDR1 and CDR2 sequences are SGDLS and YYNGEE. The junction had 10 bases not matched to a gene; V was cut back by 5 bases and J by 5 bases. The CDR3 totals 15 residues. CDR3 coding DNA: TGTGCCAGCAGTGCCCTAGCGGGAGTTATCGACGAGCAGTACTTC. Protein product: CASSALAGVIDEQYF.

J is TRBJ2-3 and V is TRBV9; D not resolved. CDR1 SGDLS and CDR2 YYNGEE come from the germline V gene. V lost 0 bases, J lost 0 bases, and 11 bases lay in between. This CDR3 has 16 residues. CDR3 nucleotides: TGTGCCAGCAGCGTAGAGGGTGCGGTAAGCACAGATACGCAGTATTTT. This codes for CASSVEGAVSTDTQYF. The full variable domain, in which reference TRBV9 and TRBJ2-3 provide the parts outside the CDR3, is DSGVTQTPKHLITATGQRVTLRCSPRSGDLSVYWYQQSLDQGLQFLIQYYNGEERAKGNILERFSAQQFPDLHSELNLSSLELGDSALYFCASSVEGAVSTDTQYFGPGTRLTVL.

This clone was seen a few times. The DNA of the CDR3 is TGTGCCATCAGTGAGATCGGAGGTTCCTACGAGCAGTACTTC. Translated: CAISEIGGSYEQYF. V usage is TRBV10-3 and J usage is TRBJ2-7, with D possibly matching TRBD2 (5 bases). The germline V and J ends were trimmed by 2 bases and 1 base, with 9 bases remaining between them. Per the germline V gene, CDR1 is ENHRY and CDR2 is SYGVKD. The CDR3 consists of 14 residues.

This sequence joins TRBV28 and TRBJ1-5, with 9 bases aligning to TRBD1. The ends lost 4 bases at V and 0 bases at J; junction bases unmatched: 7. Germline CDR1 reads MDHEN; CDR2 reads SYDVKM. The CDR3 has 17 amino acids. Here the CDR3 DNA reads TGTGCCAGCAGTTCCGTCGGGACAGGGTATAGCAATCAGCCCCAGCATTTT. The encoded protein is CASSSVGTGYSNQPQHF.

In nucleotides, the CDR3 is TGCGCCAGCAGTGAGAGGGGGAGCTCCTACAATGAGCAGTTCTTC. This sequence encodes CASSERGSSYNEQFF. V usage is TRBV10-1 and J usage is TRBJ2-1, with a tentative D call TRBD1 (6 bases). Between the trimmed V and J ends, which lost 2 bases and 0 bases, there was a span of 8 bases. This CDR3 comprises 15 residues. The V gene's germline CDR1 is WNHNN and CDR2 SYGVQD (reference sequence).

The chain carries TRBV27 and TRBJ1-2; weak D call: TRBD1 (5 bases). The germline V gene has CDR1 MNHEY and CDR2 SMNVEV (reference sequence). The CDR3 runs to 15 residues. The ends were cut back, 3 bases at V and 6 bases at J, with 17 bases in the middle. The CDR3 spells CASSFIPGTLNGYTF. CDR3 coding DNA: TGTGCCAGCAGTTTCATCCCCGGGACGCTGAATGGCTACACCTTC.

The chain joins TRBV27 to TRBJ2-2; D may be TRBD1 or TRBD2 (5 bases each). In germline, CDR1 is MNHEY, CDR2 SMNVEV (reference sequence). The V gene lost 3 bases and the J gene lost 3 bases, with 14 bases spanning the gap. The CDR3 loop spans 16 amino acids. The CDR3, as DNA: TGTGCCAGCAGTTTTTTTAGGGACGGAGACACCGGGGAGCTGTTTTTT. As protein: CASSFFRDGDTGELFF.

The chain combines TRBV29-1 with TRBJ2-1; 8 bases are shared with TRBD1. V dropped 6 bases and J dropped 2; count of bases not matched to a gene: 6. The CDR3 is 14 amino acids. Germline loops: CDR1 SQVTM, CDR2 ANQGSEA. CDR3 sequence: CSVHGQGTYNEQFF. The CDR3 bases are TGCAGCGTGCACGGACAGGGTACCTACAATGAGCAGTTCTTC.